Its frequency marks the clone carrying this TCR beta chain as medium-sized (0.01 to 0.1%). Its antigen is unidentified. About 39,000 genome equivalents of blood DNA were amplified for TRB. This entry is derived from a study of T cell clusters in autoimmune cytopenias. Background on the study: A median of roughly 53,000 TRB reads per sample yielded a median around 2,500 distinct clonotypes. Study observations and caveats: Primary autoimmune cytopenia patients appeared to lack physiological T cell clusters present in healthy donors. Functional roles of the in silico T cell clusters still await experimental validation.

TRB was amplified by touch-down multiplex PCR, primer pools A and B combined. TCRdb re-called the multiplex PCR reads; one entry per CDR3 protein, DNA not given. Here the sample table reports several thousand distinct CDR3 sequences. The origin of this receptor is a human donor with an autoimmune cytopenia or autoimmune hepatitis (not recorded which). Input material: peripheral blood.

Here the CDR3 reads CASALDRGPYEQYF. The V call is TRBV27, the J call TRBJ2-7; there is no DNA to check the TCRdb D call of TRBD1. Germline lookup yields CDR1 MNHEY and CDR2 SMNVEV (reference sequence). The CDR3 length is 14 residues.